These T cell receptor beta chains were read from a single sample in a study of cytotoxic CD8 clonotypes in ibrutinib-treated CLL. TCRdb's copy holds only in-frame clones and misses some; the assay was immunoSEQ multiplex PCR. This table has under 75,000 clones, approximately 75% appearing once. The sequences come from PBMCs, collected after 12 months of ibrutinib treatment. These receptors originate from a human donor with chronic lymphocytic leukemia. Both conserved end residues are part of each CDR3. A D gene is named only where the DNA matches it firmly. A row's size may be missing; if present it is once, few, many or a size class.

abundance,d_gene,v_gene,j_gene,CDR3aa,CDR3nt
NA,NA,TRBV28,TRBJ1-5,CASGQGQPPQHF,TGTGCCAGTGGGCAGGGACAACCGCCCCAGCATTTT
NA,TRBD2,TRBV27,TRBJ2-5,CASSSPSGREETQYF,TGTGCCAGCAGTTCTCCTAGCGGGAGGGAAGAGACCCAGTACTTC
NA,NA,TRBV9,TRBJ2-7,CASSPYGPFEQYF,TGTGCCAGCAGCCCCTATGGGCCGTTCGAGCAGTACTTC
few,TRBD1,TRBV7-9,TRBJ2-1,CASSWWTGNNEQFF,TGTGCCAGCAGCTGGTGGACAGGGAACAATGAGCAGTTCTTC
NA,TRBD2,TRBV7-9,TRBJ2-7,CASSFSPSGRSDDEQYF,TGTGCCAGCAGCTTTAGCCCGAGCGGGAGAAGCGACGACGAGCAGTACTTC
NA,NA,TRBV5-6,TRBJ1-1,CASSNPWANTEAFF,TGTGCCAGCAGTAACCCGTGGGCCAACACTGAAGCTTTCTTT
few,NA,TRBV4-1,TRBJ1-1,CASSQEGDWNTEAFF,TGCGCCAGCAGCCAAGAGGGAGACTGGAACACTGAAGCTTTCTTT
NA,NA,TRBV7-9,TRBJ2-1,CASSPSGASVKFNEQFF,TGTGCCAGCAGCCCTTCCGGGGCTAGCGTTAAATTTAATGAGCAGTTCTTC
NA,TRBD1,TRBV27,TRBJ1-2,CASSSPLTGLSGYTF,TGTGCCAGCAGTTCCCCCTTGACAGGGTTGAGTGGCTACACCTTC
once,TRBD1,TRBV30,TRBJ1-1,CAWSVFLGTGTTEAFF,TGTGCCTGGAGTGTATTTCTCGGGACAGGGACCACTGAAGCTTTCTTT
few,TRBD1,TRBV28,TRBJ2-7,CASSQQGEGEQYF,TGTGCCAGCAGTCAACAGGGGGAAGGCGAGCAGTACTTC
NA,NA,TRBV30,TRBJ2-2,CAWSEEYTGELFF,TGTGCCTGGAGTGAAGAATACACCGGGGAGCTGTTTTTT
few,NA,TRBV4-3,TRBJ1-4,CASSQNPSSEKLFF,TGCGCCAGCAGCCAAAACCCATCGAGTGAAAAACTGTTTTTT
NA,NA,TRBV29-1,TRBJ2-3,CSVGGSDTQYF,TGCAGCGTAGGTGGGAGTGATACGCAGTATTTT
NA,NA,TRBV15,TRBJ2-3,CATSPVRDTQYF,TGTGCCACCAGCCCCGTTCGAGATACGCAGTATTTT
NA,TRBD1,TRBV11-2,TRBJ2-7,CASSLGGQGGREGEQYF,TGTGCCAGCAGCTTAGGGGGACAGGGCGGCCGTGAAGGCGAGCAGTACTTC
once,NA,TRBV5-4,TRBJ1-1,CASSSRGGNTEAFF,TGTGCCAGCAGCTCTCGGGGGGGAAACACTGAAGCTTTCTTT
NA,TRBD1,TRBV9,TRBJ1-4,CASSVEGRGDEKLFF,TGTGCCAGCAGCGTAGAGGGCAGGGGGGATGAAAAACTGTTTTTT
NA,TRBD1,TRBV7-9,TRBJ1-2,CASSSSGTGWHGYTF,TGTGCCAGCAGCTCATCTGGGACAGGGTGGCATGGCTACACCTTC
once,NA,TRBV20-1,TRBJ2-2,CSARGTGELFF,TGCAGTGCTAGGGGGACCGGGGAGCTGTTTTTT
NA,NA,TRBV28,TRBJ2-1,CASSLTPWGTYNEQFF,TGTGCCAGCAGTTTAACTCCGTGGGGGACCTACAATGAGCAGTTCTTC
NA,NA,TRBV15,TRBJ2-3,CATSAPQGSEYLADTQYF,TGTGCCACCAGCGCCCCGCAGGGTAGCGAGTACCTAGCAGATACGCAGTATTTT
NA,TRBD1,TRBV7-2,TRBJ2-5,CASSLAFLQGAGYQETQYF,TGTGCCAGCAGCTTAGCGTTTTTACAGGGGGCGGGTTACCAAGAGACCCAGTACTTC
NA,TRBD1,TRBV19,TRBJ2-7,CASSPGTGGRGSYEQYF,TGTGCCAGTAGTCCTGGGACAGGGGGCAGGGGCTCCTACGAGCAGTACTTC